Included here is one TCR beta chain sequence, with context. Germline CDR1 SGHTA, CDR2 FQGTGA. V lost 5 bases to trimming and J lost 11 bases; unmatched junction nucleotides: 6. The CDR3 extends over 13 amino acids. These data come from a study of blood T cell repertoires in COVID-19. Study-wide context: Material from acute and convalescent COVID-19 was sourced from the United States, Italy and Spain. T cells, B-cell-depleted T cells, or PBMCs provided the cDNA or gDNA that served as material.

As handled by the study authors: Amplification from reference gene primers served as the basis for estimated nucleated cell counts. Sequencing was performed with immunoSEQ multiplex PCR; in TCRdb, only in-frame clones are kept and a portion is missing. V, J and clone size reflect that table, while D and trimming were determined from the DNA. Altogether about 170,000 clones are present, about 87% being singletons, with the ten largest covering 3.7%. This chain connects TRBV7-3 to TRBJ1-1, with 12 bases that match TRBD1. Sequencing input: peripheral blood. The source of this sequence is a man aged 18 to 29 with active or convalescent COVID-19. CDR3 loop: CASSEGTGGEAFF. The CDR3 bases are TGTGCCAGCAGCGAAGGGACAGGGGGCGAGGCTTTCTTT.